The entry below describes one TCR beta chain. With 1 base removed from V and 6 bases from J, the gap between germline ends came to 12 bases. The CDR3 contains 14 residues. CDR1 is LGHDT, CDR2 YNNKEL, per germline (reference sequence). Some clones are missing from TCRdb's copy, which holds only in-frame ones; the method was immunoSEQ multiplex PCR. The sample lists over 45,000 clones, over 85% occurring once. This entry belongs to a study of control samples from healthy donors and cancer patients. The receptor was isolated from a man aged 40-55 years with colorectal cancer. Sequencing input: PBMCs. The rearrangement links TRBV3-1 (or the pseudogene TRBV3-2) to TRBJ1-2; no firm D call. The CDR3: CASSQAPGGHGYTF. In DNA, the CDR3 is TGTGCCAGCAGCCAAGCCCCGGGAGGGCATGGCTACACCTTC.